The 22 T cell receptor beta chains in this list originate from one sample, sequenced in a study of cytomegalovirus exposure and HLA in healthy donors. The table came from immunoSEQ multiplex PCR; TCRdb's copy has only in-frame clones and leaves some out. This table holds tens of thousands of clones, around 96% found once. Specimen: PBMCs. These receptors were collected from a man younger than 35 in good health and CMV-seropositive.

The chain recombines TRBV29-1 with TRBJ2-5; D possibly corresponds to TRBD1 (6 bases). Germline V CDR1 and CDR2: SQVTM, ANQGSEA. This CDR3 contains 13 residues. V dropped 7 bases and J dropped 4 bases, with 16 bases sitting between them. The CDR3 DNA follows: TGCAGCGGCAAACCGACAGGTCCAGAGACCCAGTACTTC. Amino acid sequence: CSGKPTGPETQYF. Using reference TRBV29-1 and TRBJ2-5 for the parts outside the CDR3, the full variable domain is SAVISQKPSRDICQRGTSLTIQCQVDSQVTMMFWYRQQPGQSLTLIATANQGSEATYESGFVIDKFPISRPNLTFSTLTVSNMSPEDSSIYLCSGKPTGPETQYFGPGTRLLVL.

CDR3 protein: CSVRLGNYGYTF. CDR3 nucleotide sequence: TGCAGCGTAAGACTCGGGAACTATGGCTACACCTTC. The chain joins TRBV29-1 to TRBJ1-2; no definite D call. The CDR3 totals 12 residues. From germline, CDR1 is SQVTM and CDR2 ANQGSEA. V lost 6 bases, J lost 2 bases, and 10 bases lay in between.

This clone was recorded once. V usage is TRBV13 and J usage is TRBJ2-5; D may be TRBD2 (5 bases). The CDR3 is 14 residues long. Germline V gene lookup returns CDR1 PRHDT and CDR2 FYEKMQ (reference sequence). V lost 3 bases to trimming and J lost 5 bases, with 13 bases between them. The CDR3 DNA follows: TGTGCCAGCAGCTTCATCACCACGGGGGAGACCCAGTACTTC. It codes for CASSFITTGETQYF. Drawing the rest from reference TRBV13 and TRBJ2-5, the complete variable domain is AAGVIQSPRHLIKEKRETATLKCYPIPRHDTVYWYQQGPGQDPQFLISFYEKMQSDKGSIPDRFSAQQFSDYHSELNMSSLELGDSALYFCASSFITTGETQYFGPGTRLLVL.

The V gene is TRBV27, the J gene TRBJ2-3; TRBD1 agrees at 8 bases. This CDR3 is built from 14 residues. CDR1 and CDR2 from the germline V gene are MNHEY and SMNVEV (reference sequence). With 6 bases clipped from V and 1 base from J, the junction kept 3 bases outside the gene matches. The CDR3 protein is CASRGQAGTDTQYF. In DNA form, the CDR3 reads TGTGCCAGCAGGGGACAGGCGGGCACAGATACGCAGTATTTT.

The CDR3 region is CASRPRGPITDTQYF. The CDR3 nucleotides are TGTGCCAGCAGGCCCAGGGGGCCCATCACAGATACGCAGTATTTT. The rearrangement uses TRBV6-1 and TRBJ2-3; 8 bases line up with TRBD1. Germline assignment: CDR1 MNHNS and CDR2 SASEGT. The CDR3 is made up of 15 amino acids. V lost 6 bases to trimming and J lost 2 bases; unmatched junction nucleotides: 7.

V and J are TRBV11-1 and TRBJ2-1, with 12 bases lining up with TRBD2. Per the germline V gene, CDR1 is SGHAT and CDR2 is FQDESV (reference sequence). The CDR3 contains 16 residues. V lost 5 bases to trimming and J lost 4 bases; unmatched junction nucleotides: 6. CDR3 protein: CASSILAGGPYNEQFF. The CDR3 nucleotides are TGTGCCAGCAGCATCCTAGCGGGAGGGCCTTACAATGAGCAGTTCTTC.

This rearrangement joins TRBV7-6 to TRBJ2-1; perhaps TRBD2 as D (7 bases). Trimming took off 8 bases at V and 9 bases at J, with 14 bases between the two ends. The germline V gene has CDR1 SGHVS and CDR2 FNYEAQ. The CDR3 sequence is 12 residues long. CDR3 nucleotide sequence: TGTGCCAGCGAGGGGAGGGGGAGTGAGCAGTTCTTC. This encodes CASEGRGSEQFF.

The genes are TRBV9 and TRBJ2-2; perhaps TRBD2 as D (5 bases). The V end lost 4 bases, the J end lost 2 bases, and 15 bases lay between the germline ends. The CDR3 totals 16 residues. The germline CDR1 and CDR2 sequences are SGDLS and YYNGEE. CDR3 amino acids: CASSYGGGLNTGELFF. DNA of the CDR3: TGTGCCAGCAGCTATGGAGGTGGGCTTAACACCGGGGAGCTGTTTTTT. Full variable domain (outside the CDR3, taken from reference TRBV9 and TRBJ2-2): DSGVTQTPKHLITATGQRVTLRCSPRSGDLSVYWYQQSLDQGLQFLIQYYNGEERAKGNILERFSAQQFPDLHSELNLSSLELGDSALYFCASSYGGGLNTGELFFGEGSRLTVL.

V usage is TRBV6-1 and J usage is TRBJ1-2, with D maybe TRBD1 (6 bases). The V end was cut by 3 bases, the J end by 0 bases, with 11 bases between. CDR1 is MNHNS, CDR2 SASEGT, per germline. CDR3 length: 15 residues. CDR3 bases: TGTGCCAGCAGTGAGGGGGGGCTGCCTAACTATGGCTACACCTTC. Translating it yields CASSEGGLPNYGYTF.

The rearrangement joins TRBV10-1 to TRBJ2-3; D not resolved. This CDR3 has 13 amino acids. Germline loops: CDR1 WNHNN, CDR2 SYGVQD (reference sequence). V lost 5 bases and J lost 4, with 10 bases in between. The CDR3 spells CASSPRLPDTQYF. The CDR3, as DNA: TGCGCCAGCAGTCCGAGGTTGCCAGATACGCAGTATTTT.

This clone has only one observation. The V call is TRBV5-1, the J call TRBJ2-4; D might be TRBD2 (7 bases). In germline, CDR1 is SGHRS, CDR2 YFSETQ. CDR3 length: 18 residues. Deletions cut 4 bases from V and 3 bases from J, with 23 bases between. The CDR3 region is CASSKTFVGGLGKNIQYF. Here the CDR3 DNA reads TGCGCCAGCAGCAAAACCTTTGTCGGGGGGCTGGGCAAAAACATTCAGTACTTC.

The chain employs TRBV10-3 and TRBJ2-2, with 13 bases matching TRBD2. The CDR3 consists of 16 residues. CDR1 and CDR2 (germline): ENHRY, SYGVKD. V trimming: 6 bases; J trimming: 4 bases; junction bases outside the gene matches: 5. CDR3 amino acids: CAISTGLAGVTGELFF. CDR3 DNA: TGTGCCATCAGCACCGGACTAGCGGGGGTCACCGGGGAGCTGTTTTTT.

The J gene is TRBJ2-1, the V gene TRBV7-9; 12 bases are shared with TRBD2. The CDR3 is 17 residues long. CDR1 is SEHNR, CDR2 FQNEAQ, per germline (reference sequence). With 5 bases clipped from V and 7 bases from J, the junction kept 12 bases outside the gene matches. CDR3 protein: CASSLETSGGPWNEQFF. As DNA, the CDR3 is TGTGCCAGCAGCCTAGAGACTAGCGGGGGTCCGTGGAATGAGCAGTTCTTC.

J is TRBJ2-4 and V is TRBV27; 7 nucleotides line up with TRBD2. Germline V CDR1 and CDR2: MNHEY, SMNVEV (reference sequence). This CDR3 has 14 amino acids. The ends lost 6 bases at V and 0 bases at J; junction bases unmatched: 2. Here the CDR3 DNA reads TGTGCCAGCAGCCCGGGGGGAGCCAAAAACATTCAGTACTTC. Residues: CASSPGGAKNIQYF.

The chain links TRBV7-9 to TRBJ1-2; 7 positions match TRBD1. V lost 6 bases, J lost 4 bases, and 8 bases stayed unmatched. Germline V CDR1 and CDR2: SEHNR, FQNEAQ (reference sequence). The length of the CDR3 is 14 residues. The CDR3 sequence is CASSSTGVAYGYTF. As DNA, the CDR3 is TGTGCCAGCAGTTCCACAGGGGTGGCCTATGGCTACACCTTC.

In this sample, this clone turned up once. V gene TRBV27 combines with J gene TRBJ2-7; tentative D call: TRBD2 (5 bases). The CDR3 extends over 15 amino acids. Between the trimmed V and J ends, which lost 5 bases and 6 bases, there was a span of 20 bases. Germline V gene sequence: CDR1 MNHEY, CDR2 SMNVEV (reference sequence). The CDR3 loop reads CASSPLAGLFFEQYF. In DNA, the CDR3 is TGTGCCAGCAGTCCCCTGGCGGGTCTTTTCTTCGAGCAGTACTTC.

The genes are TRBV29-1 and TRBJ1-2; 7 bases match TRBD1. V lost 8 bases and J lost 4; bases outside the gene matches: 7. CDR1 is SQVTM, CDR2 ANQGSEA, per germline. There are 12 residues in the CDR3. CDR3 sequence (DNA): TGCAGCACACGGGACAGTACCTATGGCTACACCTTC. Translated, it gives CSTRDSTYGYTF.

The rearrangement uses TRBV5-6 and TRBJ2-7; 8 nucleotides align to TRBD2. CDR1 SGHDT and CDR2 YYEEEE come from the germline V gene. The CDR3 spans 15 residues. V lost 2 bases to trimming and J lost 4 bases; unmatched junction nucleotides: 8. CDR3 loop: CASSLGERERYEQYF. The CDR3 bases are TGTGCCAGCAGCTTAGGAGAGCGGGAGAGGTACGAGCAGTACTTC.

The chain couples TRBV10-3 to TRBJ1-3; the match to TRBD1 covers 7 bases. From germline, CDR1 is ENHRY and CDR2 SYGVKD. This CDR3 has 14 amino acids. V lost 7 bases to trimming and J lost 2 bases; unmatched junction nucleotides: 5. Here the CDR3 reads CAITGGLPGNTIYF. DNA for the CDR3: TGTGCCATCACAGGGGGATTGCCTGGAAACACCATATATTTT.

The chain joins TRBV7-2 to TRBJ2-5; TRBD1 is a possible D gene (5 bases). With 6 bases removed from V and 2 bases from J, the gap between germline ends came to 10 bases. Germline V gene sequence: CDR1 SGHTA, CDR2 FQGNSA. The CDR3 spans 13 residues. CDR3: CASRKGYQETQYF. The CDR3 DNA reads as TGTGCCAGCAGGAAGGGGTATCAAGAGACCCAGTACTTC.

V and J are TRBV11-2 and TRBJ2-7; tentatively, D is TRBD1 (5 bases). This CDR3 is 12 amino acids long. The V end lost 6 bases, the J end lost 3 bases, and 9 bases lay between the germline ends. CDR1 and CDR2 (germline): SGHAT, FQNNGV. CDR3 nucleotides: TGTGCCAGCAGTCGCCAGGGCTACGAGCAGTACTTC. Translating gives CASSRQGYEQYF.

The gene calls are TRBV18 and TRBJ1-1; 8 bases line up with TRBD1. V dropped 6 bases and J dropped 1; count of bases not matched to a gene: 10. Germline CDR1 and CDR2: KGHSH and LQKENI. The CDR3 length is 16 residues. The chain's CDR3 is CASSWVAGGKNTEAFF. The DNA for the CDR3 is TGTGCCAGCTCCTGGGTGGCAGGGGGCAAGAACACTGAAGCTTTCTTT. Full variable domain (rest looked up from reference TRBV18 and TRBJ1-1): NAGVMQNPRHLVRRRGQEARLRCSPMKGHSHVYWYRQLPEEGLKFMVYLQKENIIDESGMPKERFSAEFPKEGPSILRIQQVVRGDSAAYFCASSWVAGGKNTEAFFGQGTRLTVV.